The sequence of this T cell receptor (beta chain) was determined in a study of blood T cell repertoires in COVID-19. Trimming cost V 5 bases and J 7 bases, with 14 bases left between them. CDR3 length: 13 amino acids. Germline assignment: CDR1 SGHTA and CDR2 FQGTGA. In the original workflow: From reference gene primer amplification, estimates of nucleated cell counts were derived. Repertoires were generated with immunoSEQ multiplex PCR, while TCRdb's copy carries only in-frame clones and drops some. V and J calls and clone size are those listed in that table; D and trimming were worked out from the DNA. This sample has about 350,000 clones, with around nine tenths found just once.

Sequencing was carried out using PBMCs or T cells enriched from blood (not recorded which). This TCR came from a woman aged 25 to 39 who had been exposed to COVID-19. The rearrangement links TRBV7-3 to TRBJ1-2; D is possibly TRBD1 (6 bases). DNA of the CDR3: TGTGCCAGCAGCGCGATAACAGGGTCTGGCTACACCTTC. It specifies CASSAITGSGYTF.